These T cell receptor beta chains were read from a single sample in a study of early T cells in non-severe SARS-CoV-2 infection. TCRdb fed the 5' RACE reads into MiXCR, producing one record per CDR3 protein. In the table there are about 60,000 distinct CDR3 sequences, 8% to 9.5% of which are singletons. Sequencing was performed on whole blood. The receptors stem from an adult who was a healthcare worker with PCR-confirmed SARS-CoV-2 infection or an uninfected control (not recorded which). The CDR3 runs from the conserved cysteine through the conserved F or W. A D gene is named only where the DNA matches it firmly. Some rows mark clone size as missing; the rest say once, few, many or name a class of expanded clone.

V gene,D gene,J gene,clone size,CDR3 DNA,CDR3 protein
TRBV6-5,TRBD2,TRBJ2-5,many,TGTGCCGCAGGGTGGACTAGCGGAGAGACCCAGTACTTC,CAAGWTSGETQYF
TRBV12-3/TRBV12-4,NA,TRBJ1-5,few,TGTGCCAGCAGTAGTGTAAATCTACCCCAGCATTTT,CASSSVNLPQHF
TRBV28,NA,TRBJ2-6,many,TGTGCCAGCAGTCGCGGCTCTGGGGCCAACGTCCTGACTTTC,CASSRGSGANVLTF
TRBV25-1,NA,TRBJ1-1,many,TGTGCCAGCGCAACAGGGATGAGAACTACTGAAGCTTTCTTT,CASATGMRTTEAFF
TRBV6-2/TRBV6-3,TRBD2,TRBJ2-2,NA,TGTGCCAGTGGGACTAGCGGGAGCCTCGGGGAGCTGTTTTTT,CASGTSGSLGELFF
TRBV27,TRBD1,TRBJ2-3,NA,TGTGCCAGTTCGGACAGGGGGAAGGTCACAGATACGCAGTATTTT,CASSDRGKVTDTQYF
TRBV2,NA,TRBJ2-7,NA,TGTGCCAGCGAACTCGGACTCCCTGACTACGAGCAGTACTTC,CASELGLPDYEQYF
TRBV28,NA,TRBJ2-7,few,TGTGCCAGCAGTTTAGGGCGGAACTACGAGCAGTACTTC,CASSLGRNYEQYF
TRBV11-2,NA,TRBJ1-1,NA,TGTGCCAGCAGCTTAGCGGCCGGCCTAGACACTGAAGCTTTCTTT,CASSLAAGLDTEAFF
TRBV4-3,NA,TRBJ1-1,many,TGCGCCAGCAGCCTCGCCGTTAACGCGAACACTGAAGCTTTCTTT,CASSLAVNANTEAFF
TRBV28,NA,TRBJ1-5,many,TGTGCCAGCGGGCCCCACGAGCCCCAGCATTTT,CASGPHEPQHF
TRBV24-1,TRBD2,TRBJ2-3,many,TGTGCCTCCCGAGCGGGGAACACAGATACGCAGTATTTT,CASRAGNTDTQYF
TRBV28,NA,TRBJ1-1,many,TGTGCCAGCAGTTTATTCGACGGAATGAACACTGAAGCTTTCTTT,CASSLFDGMNTEAFF
TRBV7-3,TRBD2,TRBJ2-1,few,TGTGCCAGCAGCTCGACTAGCGGGCCGTACAATGAGCAGTTCTTC,CASSSTSGPYNEQFF
TRBV29-1,NA,TRBJ2-7,NA,TGCAGCGTTGTATACAGCGCCTACGAGCAGTACTTC,CSVVYSAYEQYF
TRBV3-1,NA,TRBJ1-2,NA,TGTGCCAGCAGCCAAGATGGAGGGCAGGCCCTGGACTATGGCTACACCTTC,CASSQDGGQALDYGYTF
TRBV9,NA,TRBJ2-1,few,TGTGCCAGCAGCGAGTGGGAAGCCCCTTACAATGAGCAGTTCTTC,CASSEWEAPYNEQFF
TRBV25-1,NA,TRBJ1-1,many,TGTGCCAGCAGTGAATTCGGTACCACTGAAGCTTTCTTT,CASSEFGTTEAFF
TRBV18,TRBD2,TRBJ2-1,NA,TGTGCCAGCTCTCCTGGGATCGGATTAGCGGGACGTGGCAACAATGAGCAGTTCTTC,CASSPGIGLAGRGNNEQFF
TRBV7-2,NA,TRBJ1-5,many,TGTGCCAGCAGCTCCCGTCAGGGGCAGCCCCAGCATTTT,CASSSRQGQPQHF
TRBV10-3,TRBD1,TRBJ1-2,many,TGTGCCATCAGTGAGAGGGGGACAGAGACCTACACCTTC,CAISERGTETYTF
TRBV12-3/TRBV12-4,NA,TRBJ1-2,many,TGTGCCAGCAGTTTACGGCAACTCCCTAACTATGGCTACACCTTC,CASSLRQLPNYGYTF
TRBV10-3,NA,TRBJ2-5,many,TGTGCCATCAGTTCACAGGGAACGGAGACCCAGTACTTC,CAISSQGTETQYF
TRBV29-1,NA,TRBJ1-2,many,TGCAGCGTTACAGGGATAGCTAACTATGGCTACACCTTC,CSVTGIANYGYTF
TRBV11-1,TRBD2,TRBJ2-3,few,TGTGCCAGCAACGAACTAGCGGGAGGGGCAGATACGCAGTATTTT,CASNELAGGADTQYF
TRBV29-1,NA,TRBJ2-2,few,TGCAGCGTCCGGTTCACCGGGGAGCTGTTTTTT,CSVRFTGELFF
TRBV27,TRBD2,TRBJ2-3,few,TGTGCCAGATTTTGGGAGGGTACCCGCACAGATACGCAGTATTTT,CARFWEGTRTDTQYF
TRBV9,NA,TRBJ2-3,few,TGTGCCAGCAGCTTCGCACAGGGAATAGGGACAGATACGCAGTATTTT,CASSFAQGIGTDTQYF
TRBV9,NA,TRBJ1-1,many,TGTGCCAGCAGCGTAGCTTCCCCGCCGAACACTGAAGCTTTCTTT,CASSVASPPNTEAFF
TRBV11-2,NA,TRBJ2-7,many,TGTGCCAGCAGCTCCGGGCTTCACTACGAGCAGTACTTC,CASSSGLHYEQYF
TRBV18,NA,TRBJ1-1,few,TGTGCCAGCTCACCACCCGATGGGGGAATCGGCACTGAAGCTTTCTTT,CASSPPDGGIGTEAFF
TRBV28,NA,TRBJ2-7,NA,TGTGCCACCTCCCGGGAGCAGAGGGACGAGCAGTACTTC,CATSREQRDEQYF
TRBV7-8,TRBD1,TRBJ1-2,many,TGTGCCAGCAGCTTAGGACAGGGGCCAGGATATGGCTACACCTTC,CASSLGQGPGYGYTF
TRBV7-6,NA,TRBJ2-3,few,TGTGCCAGCAGCTTAAACGCGGACCCACCAGATACGCAGTATTTT,CASSLNADPPDTQYF
TRBV7-2,NA,TRBJ1-2,NA,TGTGCCAGCAGCTTAGGCGATTACGGCAGGGTCGATGGCTACACCTTC,CASSLGDYGRVDGYTF
TRBV27,TRBD1,TRBJ2-1,many,TGTGCCAGCCGTAGTTTAGGACAGGGGTCCAATGAGCAGTTCTTC,CASRSLGQGSNEQFF
TRBV9,TRBD2,TRBJ2-1,many,TGTGCCAGCAGCGGAGCGGCGGGAGTGATCAATGAGCAGTTCTTC,CASSGAAGVINEQFF
TRBV5-1,NA,TRBJ2-7,few,TGCGCCAGCAGCTTGATACAGGACTACGAGCAGTACTTC,CASSLIQDYEQYF
TRBV6-6,NA,TRBJ1-5,many,TGTGCCAGCAGCCCGTCCGATCAGGCCCAGCATTTT,CASSPSDQAQHF
TRBV5-1,NA,TRBJ2-7,many,TGCGCCAGCAGCACTGAGGGCTACGAGCAGTACTTC,CASSTEGYEQYF
TRBV28,NA,TRBJ2-1,many,TGTGCCAGCAGTTTCCCGAGTAACAATGAGCAGTTCTTC,CASSFPSNNEQFF
TRBV7-9,NA,TRBJ1-5,NA,TGTGCCAGCAGCCAAGGGGGATTCGGCAATCAGCCCCAGCATTTT,CASSQGGFGNQPQHF
TRBV30,NA,TRBJ1-3,NA,TGTGCCTGGAGAGCAGTACACTCTGGAAACACCATATATTTT,CAWRAVHSGNTIYF
TRBV7-9,NA,TRBJ1-1,few,TGTGCCAGCAGCTTAGGTTCCCAGACTGAAGCTTTCTTT,CASSLGSQTEAFF
TRBV28,NA,TRBJ1-6,NA,TGTGCCAGCAGCCCCGTTTCCTATAATTCACCCCTCCACTTT,CASSPVSYNSPLHF
TRBV6-2/TRBV6-3,TRBD2,TRBJ2-2,many,TGTGCCAGCAAACGTCTGACTAGCGGGTTCACCGGGGAGCTGTTTTTT,CASKRLTSGFTGELFF
TRBV28,NA,TRBJ2-7,NA,TGTGCCAGCAGTTTAACCGGGACATACACTTACGAGCAGTACTTC,CASSLTGTYTYEQYF
TRBV19,TRBD2,TRBJ2-1,few,TGTGCCAGTAGTTTACCGAGCGGGAGTTCCTACAATGAGCAGTTCTTC,CASSLPSGSSYNEQFF